This T cell receptor beta chain stems from a study of blood T cell repertoires in COVID-19. Method: immunoSEQ multiplex PCR; TCRdb's copy keeps in-frame clones and lacks some. The top ten clones hold over 6.5% of a sample with approximately 25,000 clones, roughly 74% of them seen once. The J segment lost 0 bases and the V segment lost 0 bases, leaving 7 bases of the junction unmatched. The CDR3 spans 18 residues. Germline-derived CDR1 and CDR2 are LNHDA and SQIVND (reference sequence). V is TRBV19 and J is TRBJ2-7; 11 bases agree with TRBD2. Material: peripheral blood. This TCR derives from a man aged 50 to 60 with COVID-19, enrolled during active disease. In DNA, the CDR3 is TGTGCCAGTAGTATAGAGGGGCGACTAGCGGGGACCTCCTACGAGCAGTACTTC. Encoded protein: CASSIEGRLAGTSYEQYF.